One and the same sample provided the 30 T cell receptor beta chains below, sequenced in a study of shared clonotypes between healthy human individuals. The protocol was immunoSEQ multiplex PCR, while the TCRdb copy is restricted to in-frame clones and leaves out a portion. The sample has about 460,000 clones; 70% to 80% are singletons. The sample comprised PBMCs. The source is a woman aged 40 to 55 in good health. Some clones in this sample may be carry-over from other donors' samples.

This clone was counted a single time. The chain recombines TRBV7-9 with TRBJ2-1, with a weak D call TRBD2 (6 bases). V gave up 1 base and J gave up 9 bases, with 16 bases separating them. The length of the CDR3 is 15 residues. Germline CDR1 is SEHNR and CDR2 is FQNEAQ (reference sequence). CDR3: CASSLVRGPSLEQFF. CDR3 bases: TGTGCCAGCAGCTTAGTGCGGGGTCCGAGTCTTGAGCAGTTCTTC.

This clone came up once. The chain uses TRBV27 and TRBJ2-3; 10 bases fit TRBD2. This CDR3 is built from 16 residues. Per germline, CDR1 MNHEY and CDR2 SMNVEV (reference sequence). The V segment lost 7 bases and the J segment 1 base; nucleotides outside the gene matches: 8. The CDR3 nucleotides are TGTGCCAGCACCTCCGCCGGGACTAGCGGCACAGATACGCAGTATTTT. Amino acid sequence: CASTSAGTSGTDTQYF.

This clone was seen ten or more times. Other DNA sequences in this sample translate to the same CDR3. The rearrangement links TRBV15 to TRBJ2-5, with D perhaps matching TRBD1 (6 bases). Germline loops: CDR1 LNHNV, CDR2 YYDKDF (reference sequence). CDR3 length: 15 residues. Between the trimmed V and J ends, which lost 0 bases and 1 base, there was a span of 9 bases. As DNA, the CDR3 is TGTGCCACCAGCAGAGATCCAGGGGCCCAAGAGACCCAGTACTTC. It is translated as CATSRDPGAQETQYF. Together with reference TRBV15 and TRBJ2-5, the CDR3 gives the full variable domain: DAMVIQNPRYQVTQFGKPVTLSCSQTLNHNVMYWYQQKSSQAPKLLFHYYDKDFNNEADTPDNFQSRRPNTSFCFLDIRSPGLGDTAMYLCATSRDPGAQETQYFGPGTRLLVL.

This clone was counted between two and nine times. This sequence joins TRBV30 and TRBJ2-7, with D tentatively TRBD1 or TRBD2 (5 bases each). Germline CDR1 and CDR2: GTSNPN and SVGIG (reference sequence). The CDR3 contains 15 residues. Trimming left V 3 bases short and J 2 bases short, with 17 bases between. The CDR3 bases are TGTGCCTGGAGCCTACGGGCAGGGACCCCCTACGAGCAGTACTTC. Translated: CAWSLRAGTPYEQYF. Filled out from reference TRBV30 and TRBJ2-7, the complete variable domain reads SQTIHQWPATLVQPVGSPLSLECTVEGTSNPNLYWYRQAAGRGLQLLFYSVGIGQISSEVPQNLSASRPQDRQFILSSKKLLLSDSGFYLCAWSLRAGTPYEQYFGPGTRLTVT.

The CDR3 sequence: CASSLGQGTGYTF. The CDR3 DNA sequence: TGTGCCAGCAGCTTAGGGCAGGGCACGGGCTACACCTTC. The chain links TRBV7-6 to TRBJ1-2, with D possibly matching TRBD1 (5 bases). Germline assignment: CDR1 SGHVS and CDR2 FNYEAQ. This CDR3 has 13 residues. V lost 1 base and J lost 8, with 11 bases in between.

This chain uses TRBV15 with TRBJ2-6, with 7 positions matching TRBD1. CDR1 and CDR2 from the germline V gene are LNHNV and YYDKDF (reference sequence). Losses at the gene ends were 5 bases for V and 0 bases for J; bases not matched to a gene: 4. The CDR3 spans 16 residues. CDR3 amino acids: CATSPRTGSGANVLTF. For the CDR3, the DNA is TGTGCCACCAGCCCCCGGACAGGCTCTGGGGCCAACGTCCTGACTTTC.

This chain uses TRBV28 with TRBJ2-7; 10 bases align to TRBD2. After removal of 9 bases from V and 6 bases from J, the junction contained 8 bases not matched to a gene. CDR3 length: 13 amino acids. Germline-derived CDR1 and CDR2 are MDHEN and SYDVKM. CDR3 DNA sequence: TGTGCCAGTCGATTAGCGGGAGGCTGCGAGCAGTACTTC. Translated, it gives CASRLAGGCEQYF.

The chain has TRBV28 and TRBJ1-5; tentative D call: TRBD1 (6 bases). The ends were cut back, 8 bases at V and 10 bases at J, with 24 bases in the middle. Looked up from germline, CDR1 is MDHEN and CDR2 is SYDVKM. CDR3 length: 15 residues. DNA for the CDR3: TGTGCCAGCGGCCCTGGGGGCCAGGCGAGTGGTCCCCAGCATTTT. It yields the protein CASGPGGQASGPQHF.

Concerning this clone: This sequence may be a read error, since a much larger clone differs from it by one base. The same CDR3 also results from other DNA sequences found in this sample. The V gene is TRBV11-2, the J gene TRBJ1-1; D uncertain. CDR1 and CDR2 from the germline V gene are SGHAT and FQNNGV. This CDR3 contains 14 residues. CDR3 DNA sequence: TGTGCCAGCAGCTTAGCCGGGGTTCACACTGAAGCCTTCTTT. Protein sequence: CASSLAGVHTEAFF.

V and J are TRBV2 and TRBJ2-3; D ambiguous. Deletions cut 6 bases from V and 3 bases from J, with 19 bases between. The CDR3 extends over 16 amino acids. Germline loops: CDR1 SNHLY, CDR2 FYNNEI. The CDR3 region has the DNA TGTGCCAGCAGCCTTTCCCGGGTCCCTACAACAGATACGCAGTATTTT. Translated: CASSLSRVPTTDTQYF.

CDR3: CASSRIPIIQPQHF. In DNA, the CDR3 is TGCGCCAGCAGCCGGATACCGATTATACAGCCCCAGCATTTT. The chain recombines TRBV4-1 with TRBJ1-5; D remains ambiguous. The CDR3 is 14 amino acids. CDR1 is MGHRA and CDR2 is YSYEKL in the germline V gene. Trimming removed 4 bases at V and 7 bases at J, with 14 bases between.

The chain combines TRBV2 with TRBJ2-2, with 8 bases matching TRBD2. CDR1 is SNHLY and CDR2 is FYNNEI in the germline V gene. The CDR3 is 15 amino acids. The V gene end was trimmed by 10 bases and the J gene end by 0 bases; junction bases not matched to a gene: 7. The CDR3 bases are TGTGCCACCCGAGGGACTAGAACGAACACCGGGGAGCTGTTTTTT. Its protein product is CATRGTRTNTGELFF.

Of note for this clone: Within the sample, other DNA sequences also encode this same CDR3. The J gene is TRBJ1-2, the V gene TRBV2; weak D call: TRBD1 (6 bases). V shed 1 base and J shed 5 bases, with 8 bases lying between them. Germline CDR1 SNHLY, CDR2 FYNNEI. The CDR3 length is 13 residues. The CDR3 spells CASSEDRVYGYTF. The CDR3 DNA reads TGTGCCAGCAGTGAAGACAGGGTTTATGGCTACACCTTC.

The V gene is TRBV30, the J gene TRBJ2-7, with 8 bases identical to TRBD2. Germline values: CDR1 GTSNPN, CDR2 SVGIG (reference sequence). This CDR3 region has 17 residues. V was clipped by 0 bases and J by 3 bases; unmatched bases: 13. The CDR3 sequence is CAWSVLPGSGTFYEQYF. CDR3 bases: TGTGCCTGGAGTGTACTTCCGGGTAGCGGGACCTTCTACGAGCAGTACTTC.

V usage is TRBV5-1 and J usage is TRBJ1-1; a weak D match, TRBD1 (5 bases). CDR1 is SGHRS and CDR2 is YFSETQ in the germline V gene. Trimming pared 0 bases from V and 6 bases from J, leaving 15 bases between. This CDR3 has 15 residues. The CDR3 sequence: CASSLESTRGAEAFF. As DNA, the CDR3 is TGCGCCAGCAGCTTGGAGTCCACAAGGGGCGCTGAAGCTTTCTTT. Full variable domain (remainder filled in from reference TRBV5-1 and TRBJ1-1): KAGVTQTPRYLIKTRGQQVTLSCSPISGHRSVSWYQQTPGQGLQFLFEYFSETQRNKGNFPGRFSGRQFSNSRSEMNVSTLELGDSALYLCASSLESTRGAEAFFGQGTRLTVV.

The V call is TRBV7-3, the J call TRBJ2-1; D may be TRBD2 (5 bases). V was clipped by 5 bases and J by 8 bases, with 16 bases between them. The CDR3 runs to 14 residues. Germline CDR1 SGHTA, CDR2 FQGTGA. The CDR3 DNA reads as TGTGCCAGCAGCCCAGGACTTCTCGGAGATGAGCAGTTCTTC. Translating gives CASSPGLLGDEQFF.

In the case of this clone: This may arise from a read error, as a much more abundant clone is one base away. Other nucleotide sequences in the sample specify the same CDR3. This chain links TRBV28 with TRBJ2-7; D unresolved. Germline values: CDR1 MDHEN, CDR2 SYDVKM. The CDR3 consists of 11 residues. V shed 2 bases and J shed 4 bases, with 3 bases lying between them. For the CDR3, the DNA is TGTGCCAGCAGTTTAACATACGAGCAGTACTTC. Translated, it gives CASSLTYEQYF.

V and J are TRBV4-1 and TRBJ1-5; tentative D call: TRBD1 (5 bases). Germline loops: CDR1 MGHRA, CDR2 YSYEKL. The CDR3 extends over 18 amino acids. V gave up 0 bases and J gave up 0 bases, with 15 bases separating them. CDR3: CASSQEGRTPYSNQPQHF. Here the CDR3 DNA reads TGCGCCAGCAGCCAAGAAGGGCGGACACCTTATAGCAATCAGCCCCAGCATTTT.

The V and J genes are TRBV10-3 and TRBJ1-5, with D possibly TRBD1 on 5 matching bases. Deletions cut 6 bases from V and 4 bases from J, with 10 bases between. The CDR3 totals 13 residues. Germline V lookup: CDR1 ENHRY, CDR2 SYGVKD. CDR3 region: CAIRGTENQPQHF. DNA of the CDR3: TGTGCCATCAGGGGGACGGAAAATCAGCCCCAGCATTTT.

The chain links TRBV9 to TRBJ1-4; D is possibly TRBD1 (6 bases). Trimming left V 4 bases short and J 2 bases short, with 9 bases between. The CDR3 is made up of 14 amino acids. Germline lookup yields CDR1 SGDLS and CDR2 YYNGEE. CDR3 sequence (DNA): TGTGCCAGCAGCCCCAGGGGCACTAATGAAAAACTGTTTTTT. It is translated as CASSPRGTNEKLFF.

CDR3 DNA sequence: TGCAGCGTTGACAAGACAGGTTCAAATGAAAAACTGTTTTTT. This codes for CSVDKTGSNEKLFF. V gene TRBV29-1 combines with J gene TRBJ1-4, with D perhaps TRBD1 (6 bases). Per germline, CDR1 SQVTM and CDR2 ANQGSEA. V shed 3 bases and J shed 5 bases, with 13 bases lying between them. The CDR3 is 14 amino acids.

Concerning this clone: A far larger clone is one nucleotide away, so this likely arose from a read error. The chain joins TRBV30 to TRBJ2-1; tentatively, D is TRBD2 (6 bases). V was shortened by 6 bases and J by 0 bases, with 12 bases between the two germline ends. Germline V gene sequence: CDR1 GTSNPN, CDR2 SVGIG (reference sequence). The CDR3 runs to 14 residues. CDR3 sequence reads: CACRPAGSYNEQFF. DNA of the CDR3: TGTGCCTGCCGACCAGCGGGCTCCTACAATGAGCAGTTCTTC.

This sequence joins TRBV7-8 and TRBJ1-4; TRBD1 agrees at 8 bases. Germline V gives CDR1 SGHVS, CDR2 FQNEAQ. This CDR3 is 17 amino acids long. The V segment lost 6 bases and the J segment 5 bases; nucleotides outside the gene matches: 14. The CDR3 protein is CASSTSPPGTGNEKLFF. CDR3 sequence (DNA): TGTGCCAGCAGTACTTCCCCCCCCGGGACAGGAAATGAAAAACTGTTTTTT.

V is TRBV9 and J is TRBJ2-2; D gene uncertain. Per the germline V gene, CDR1 is SGDLS and CDR2 is YYNGEE. V lost 3 bases, J lost 0 bases, and 12 bases lay in between. CDR3 length: 16 amino acids. The CDR3 DNA is TGTGCCAGCAGCGGGCAGGACGCGTCGAACACCGGGGAGCTGTTTTTT. It yields the protein CASSGQDASNTGELFF.

This chain links TRBV9 with TRBJ1-1, with no clear D. The CDR3 loop spans 14 amino acids. Trimming removed 3 bases at V and 5 bases at J, with 14 bases between. Germline CDR1 is SGDLS and CDR2 is YYNGEE. The CDR3 is CASSETTAGTEAFF. DNA for the CDR3: TGTGCCAGCAGCGAGACCACAGCCGGGACTGAAGCTTTCTTT.

This sequence joins TRBV7-8 and TRBJ1-2; no firm D call. Germline V gene sequence: CDR1 SGHVS, CDR2 FQNEAQ. CDR3 length: 14 amino acids. The V end lost 1 base, the J end lost 4 bases, and 10 bases lay between the germline ends. Written as DNA, the CDR3 is TGTGCCAGCAGCTTAGACGGGGAGACCTATGGCTACACCTTC. Translation gives CASSLDGETYGYTF.

The gene calls are TRBV15 and TRBJ1-2; a weak D match, TRBD1 (6 bases). The V gene lost 0 bases and the J gene lost 6 bases, with 20 bases spanning the gap. CDR1 and CDR2 from the germline V gene are LNHNV and YYDKDF (reference sequence). The CDR3 loop spans 17 amino acids. The DNA of the CDR3 is TGTGCCACCAGCAGAGATTACGGGGGCGGGGCTGGGCATGGCTACACCTTC. This gives the protein CATSRDYGGGAGHGYTF.

Points on this clone: This likely stems from a read error, as it lies one base from a far larger clone. This same CDR3 is encoded by further DNA sequences in the sample. The gene calls are TRBV6-6 and TRBJ1-1; TRBD1 is a possible D gene (5 bases). The germline V and J ends were trimmed by 4 bases and 11 bases, with 20 bases remaining between them. Per germline, CDR1 MNHNY and CDR2 SVGAGI (reference sequence). This CDR3 spans 14 amino acids. CDR3 bases: TGTGCCAGCAGTTTTCGGGTCGGGGACGGTGAGGCTTTCTTT. Encoded protein: CASSFRVGDGEAFF.

In this sample, this clone turned up a few times. The chain combines TRBV10-1 with TRBJ1-1; 9 bases match TRBD1. Trimming cost V 6 bases and J 4 bases; bases outside gene matches: 6. Germline CDR1 and CDR2: WNHNN and SYGVQD (reference sequence). The CDR3 totals 14 residues. The CDR3 sequence is CASSEGQGGTEAFF. The CDR3 nucleotides are TGCGCCAGCAGCGAGGGACAGGGAGGCACTGAAGCTTTCTTT.

This clone turned up a few times. The chain uses TRBV2 and TRBJ1-5; 7 bases are a match to TRBD1. The CDR3 extends over 14 amino acids. V lost 6 bases, J lost 5 bases, and 7 bases stayed unmatched. CDR1 is SNHLY, CDR2 FYNNEI, per germline. The CDR3 protein is CASSERQGHQPQHF. In DNA, the CDR3 is TGTGCCAGCAGCGAAAGACAGGGCCATCAGCCCCAGCATTTT.